One sample yielded the 9 T cell receptor beta chains listed below, sequenced in a study of tumor-infiltrating lymphocytes in primary liver carcinoma. The researchers obtained blood RNA from unsorted whole blood and also extracted germline DNA. With a constant-region primer, TCR beta cDNA was made from about 0.5 ug of total RNA. TCR beta libraries came from three nested multiplex PCR rounds using slightly modified ARM-PCR. A C-beta reverse primer and TRBV1-TRBV30 forward primers served in each of the first two PCR rounds, at about 9 cycles apiece. TCRdb reprocessed the multiplex PCR reads with MiXCR, giving one entry per CDR3 protein. This sample has about 320,000 distinct CDR3 sequences, with over 55% found just once. The material sequenced was peripheral blood. Source of these receptors: a man in his forties with primary liver carcinoma and hepatitis B virus infection.

This rearrangement joins TRBV4-1 to TRBJ2-2, with no clear D. Germline CDR1 reads MGHRA; CDR2 reads YSYEKL. This CDR3 is 12 amino acids long. Trimming removed 6 bases from V and 9 bases from J, with 11 bases in between. The CDR3, as DNA: TGCGCCAGCAGTCGTAGAACCAGGGAGCTGTTTTTT. Its translation: CASSRRTRELFF.

This clonotype has only a few counts. The CDR3 here is CASSLGHGYEQYF. CDR3 sequence (DNA): TGCGCCAGCAGCTTAGGGCACGGCTACGAGCAGTACTTC. J is TRBJ2-7 and V is TRBV5-1; no reliable D call. Germline V gives CDR1 SGHRS, CDR2 YFSETQ. The V end was cut by 2 bases, the J end by 3 bases, with 9 bases between. The CDR3 sequence is 13 residues long.

Points on this clonotype: A clone one base away is much larger, so this may be a read error. The gene calls are TRBV30 and TRBJ2-1; 12 bases agree with TRBD2. This CDR3 has 14 residues. Germline assignment: CDR1 GTSNPN and CDR2 SVGIG (reference sequence). CDR3 DNA sequence: TGTGTCTGGAGTGAGACTAGCGGGGGAAATGAGCAGTTCTTC. It encodes CVWSETSGGNEQFF.

This clonotype has ten or more counts. The chain couples TRBV6-1 to TRBJ1-5, with a weak D call TRBD1 (6 bases). This CDR3 is 16 amino acids long. V dropped 6 bases and J dropped 1 base, with 16 bases sitting between them. Germline V gene lookup returns CDR1 MNHNS and CDR2 SASEGT. The CDR3 is CASSLVGAQSNQPQHF. In nucleotides, the CDR3 is TGTGCCAGCAGCCTTGTGGGGGCGCAGAGCAATCAGCCCCAGCATTTT.

With regard to this clonotype: A much more abundant neighbour one base away suggests this may be a read error. The chain uses TRBV6-2 or TRBV6-3 and TRBJ2-7, with no clear D. V lost 9 bases to trimming and J lost 5 bases, with 23 bases between them. Germline CDR1 and CDR2: MNHEY and SVGEGT. CDR3 size: 15 residues. In DNA, the CDR3 is TGTGCCAGAGGATTACTCGGACCGAATCCCCACGAGCAGTACTTC. This translates into CARGLLGPNPHEQYF.

For this clonotype: A much bigger clone sits one base away, suggesting this may be a read error. The gene calls are TRBV12-3 or TRBV12-4 and TRBJ1-1; maybe TRBD1 (5 bases). The CDR3 length is 16 residues. Between the trimmed V and J ends, which lost 5 bases and 4 bases, there was a span of 20 bases. This CDR3 is CASSPGPIRGATEAFF. The DNA for the CDR3 is TGTGCCAGCAGTCCAGGGCCGATACGGGGAGCCACTGAAGCTTTCTTT.

Details on this clonotype: This CDR3 is missing its conserved last phenylalanine or tryptophan, likely due to a read error. The DNA is left out, because the CDR3 cannot be placed on it with certainty; the CDR3 is given as TCRdb lists it. The genes are TRBV29-1 and TRBJ2-1; the D call in the table, TRBD2, was not verified against the DNA. The length of the CDR3 is 14 amino acids, counting both ends. In germline, CDR1 is SQVTM, CDR2 ANQGSEA. CDR3 amino acids: CSVVRSGRANEQIL.

Worth noting for this clonotype: Being one base from a much bigger clone, this may be a read error. A read error is likely, as this CDR3 ends without the conserved phenylalanine or tryptophan. V and J are TRBV6-6 and TRBJ1-2, with no clear D. Trimming took 0 bases from V and 4 from J, leaving 12 bases between them. CDR1 MNHNY and CDR2 SVGAGI come from the germline V gene (reference sequence). CDR3 length: 15 residues. This CDR3 is CASSYSYPGGYGYTC. The DNA of the CDR3 is TGTGCCAGCAGTTACTCTTACCCCGGAGGCTATGGCTACACCTGC.

About this clonotype itself: Its ends do not fully match the called genes, so a read error is possible. J is TRBJ2-1 and V is TRBV18; 7 bases are shared with TRBD2. This CDR3 region has 14 residues. CDR1 and CDR2 from the germline V gene are KGHSH and LQKENI. The CDR3, as DNA: TGTGCCAGCTCACCAGCGGGAGTCTACAACGAGCAGTTCTTC. Residues: CASSPAGVYNEQFF. Full variable domain (remainder filled in from reference TRBV18 and TRBJ2-1): NAGVMQNPRHLVRRRGQEARLRCSPMKGHSHVYWYRQLPEEGLKFMVYLQKENIIDESGMPKERFSAEFPKEGPSILRIQQVVRGDSAAYFCASSPAGVYNEQFFGPGTRLTVL.